This T cell receptor beta chain emerged from a study of blood T cell repertoires in COVID-19. Across the whole study: The origin of the acute and convalescent COVID-19 samples was the United States, Italy and Spain. T cells, B-cell-depleted T cells, or PBMCs supplied cDNA or gDNA.

In the source study's methods: Quantification of nucleated cells was approximated via reference gene primer amplification. The protocol was immunoSEQ multiplex PCR, while the TCRdb copy is restricted to in-frame clones and leaves out a portion. V and J calls plus clone size are reproduced from that table; the DNA served to infer D and trimming. Here the sample spans around 130,000 clones, about 80% being singletons. The CDR3 runs 13 residues. V gave up 7 bases and J gave up 7 bases, with 16 bases separating them. The germline V gene encodes CDR1 LNHDA and CDR2 SQIVND (reference sequence). This receptor was identified in a woman aged 60-70 years with acute or convalescent COVID-19. The rearrangement joins TRBV19 to TRBJ1-1; D gene unclear. The sample comprised peripheral blood. DNA of the CDR3: TGTGCCAGTAAGGTCGAACGGAGTGATGAAGCTTTCTTT. Translating it yields CASKVERSDEAFF.